This T cell receptor beta chain stems from a study of blood T cell repertoires in COVID-19. The assay was immunoSEQ multiplex PCR, and TCRdb's table has in-frame clones only and misses some. In the table there are under 200,000 clones, 84% of which are singletons. This CDR3 has 13 residues. Germline values: CDR1 KGHSH, CDR2 LQKENI. Trimming took 3 bases from V and 4 from J, leaving 9 bases between them. Input material: peripheral blood. The chain employs TRBV18 and TRBJ2-5, with a tentative D call TRBD2 (5 bases). The receptor comes from a human donor with acute or convalescent COVID-19. The donor label of this sample is uncertain. Here the CDR3 reads CASSPPGLETQYF. The CDR3 DNA sequence: TGTGCCAGCTCACCGCCGGGGTTAGAGACCCAGTACTTC.